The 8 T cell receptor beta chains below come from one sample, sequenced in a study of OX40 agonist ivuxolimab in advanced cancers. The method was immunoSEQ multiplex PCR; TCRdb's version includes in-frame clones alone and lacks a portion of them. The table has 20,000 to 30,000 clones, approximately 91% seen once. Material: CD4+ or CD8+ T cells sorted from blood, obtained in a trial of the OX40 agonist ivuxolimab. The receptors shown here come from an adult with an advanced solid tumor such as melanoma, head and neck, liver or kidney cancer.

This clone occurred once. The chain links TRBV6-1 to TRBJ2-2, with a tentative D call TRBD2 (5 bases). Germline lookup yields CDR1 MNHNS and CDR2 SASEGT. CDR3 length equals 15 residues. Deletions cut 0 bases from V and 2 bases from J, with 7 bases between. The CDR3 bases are TGTGCCAGCAGTGAAGCGGCGGGTAACACCGGGGAGCTGTTTTTT. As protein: CASSEAAGNTGELFF.

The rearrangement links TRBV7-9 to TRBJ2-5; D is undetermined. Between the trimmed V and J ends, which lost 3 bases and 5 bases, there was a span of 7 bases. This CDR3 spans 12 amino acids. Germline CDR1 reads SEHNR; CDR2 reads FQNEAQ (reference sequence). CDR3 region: CASSFVWETQYF. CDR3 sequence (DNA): TGTGCCAGCAGCTTCGTTTGGGAGACCCAGTACTTC.

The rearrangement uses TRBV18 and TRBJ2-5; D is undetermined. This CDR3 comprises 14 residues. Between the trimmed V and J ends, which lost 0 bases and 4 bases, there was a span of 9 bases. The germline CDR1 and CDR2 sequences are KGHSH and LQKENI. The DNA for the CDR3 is TGTGCCAGCTCACCACCTGCGGTTTCAGAGACCCAGTACTTC. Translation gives CASSPPAVSETQYF.

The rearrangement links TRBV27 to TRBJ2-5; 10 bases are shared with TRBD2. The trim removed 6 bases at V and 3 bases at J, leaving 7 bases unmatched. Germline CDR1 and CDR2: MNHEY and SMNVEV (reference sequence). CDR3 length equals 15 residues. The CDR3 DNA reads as TGTGCCAGCAGCCTTACCGGACTAGCGGAAGAGACCCAGTACTTC. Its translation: CASSLTGLAEETQYF.

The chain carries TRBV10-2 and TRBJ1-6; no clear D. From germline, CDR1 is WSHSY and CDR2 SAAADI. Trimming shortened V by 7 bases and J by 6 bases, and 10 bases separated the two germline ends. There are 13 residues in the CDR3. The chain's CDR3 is CASTSQFNSPLHF. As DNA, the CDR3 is TGCGCCAGCACGTCACAGTTTAATTCACCCCTCCACTTT.

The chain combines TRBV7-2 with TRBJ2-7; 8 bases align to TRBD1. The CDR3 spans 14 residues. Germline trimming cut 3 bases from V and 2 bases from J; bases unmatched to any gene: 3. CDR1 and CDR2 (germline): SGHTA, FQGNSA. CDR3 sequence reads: CASSFGTGPYEQYF. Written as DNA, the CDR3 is TGTGCCAGCAGCTTCGGGACAGGACCCTACGAGCAGTACTTC.

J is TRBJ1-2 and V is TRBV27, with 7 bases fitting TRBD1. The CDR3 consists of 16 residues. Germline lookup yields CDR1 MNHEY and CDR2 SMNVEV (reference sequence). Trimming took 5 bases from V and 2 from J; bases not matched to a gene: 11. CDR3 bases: TGTGCCAGCAGTCTCAGGGGGGGACAGACCAACTATGGCTACACCTTC. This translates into CASSLRGGQTNYGYTF.

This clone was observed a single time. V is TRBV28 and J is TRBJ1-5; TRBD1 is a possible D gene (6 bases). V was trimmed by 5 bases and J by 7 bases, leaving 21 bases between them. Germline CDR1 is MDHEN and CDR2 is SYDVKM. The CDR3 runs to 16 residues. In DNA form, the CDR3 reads TGTGCCAGCAGTCTAACCCTACAGGGAATCGCCCAGCCCCAGCATTTT. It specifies CASSLTLQGIAQPQHF. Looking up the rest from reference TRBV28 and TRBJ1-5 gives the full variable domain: DVKVTQSSRYLVKRTGEKVFLECVQDMDHENMFWYRQDPGLGLRLIYFSYDVKMKEKGDIPEGYSVSREKKERFSLILESASTNQTSMYLCASSLTLQGIAQPQHFGDGTRLSIL.